This TCR beta chain was found in a study of CD8+CD57+ T cells in acquired aplastic anemia. Using genomic DNA as the template, TCR beta VDJ and CDR3 profiling was carried out. MiXCR, run by TCRdb on the reads, gives a single entry per CDR3 protein. The table lists around 180,000 distinct CDR3 sequences, nearly 50% of them singletons. Patients chosen for sequencing had CD8+CD57+ cells that had expanded, as shown by flow cytometry. The germline gives CDR1 LNHDA, CDR2 SQIVND (reference sequence). CDR3 size: 13 residues. The V and J ends lost 3 bases and 0 bases respectively, with 6 bases between them. Sequences were obtained from sorted CD4+, CD8+, or CD8+CD57+ T cells (not recorded which) from PBMCs. The rearrangement joins TRBV19 to TRBJ2-7, with D hard to call. This receptor was identified in a human donor with aplastic anemia. The CDR3 DNA follows: TGTGCCAGTAGTATTGGGCACTCCTACGAGCAGTACTTC. This encodes CASSIGHSYEQYF.